This T cell receptor (beta chain) was captured in a study of CD8 T cells in ankylosing spondylitis. There are a few counts of this clonotype. The target antigen is unknown. Study-wide results and caveats: Disease-linked clones bore a CD8+ phenotype, appearing relatively rarely in peripheral blood. Eight or nine highly homologous variants formed a TCR beta motif that appeared characteristic of ankylosing spondylitis blood.

Germline V gene sequence: CDR1 MGHDK, CDR2 SYGVNS. This CDR3 spans 16 amino acids. V was clipped by 6 bases and J by 7 bases; unmatched bases: 11. TCRdb reprocessed the 5' RACE reads with MiXCR, giving one entry per CDR3 protein. The table includes over 600,000 distinct CDR3 sequences, around a fifth detected once. The receptor comes from a male donor with ankylosing spondylitis. Material for sequencing was blood, either unsorted or a sorted T cell fraction (not recorded which). The J gene is TRBJ2-1, the V gene TRBV25-1, with 11 bases identical to TRBD2. The CDR3 bases are TGTGCCAGCAGCTCACAGGGTAGCGGGAGGGGTAATGAGCAGTTCTTC. Translated, it gives CASSSQGSGRGNEQFF.